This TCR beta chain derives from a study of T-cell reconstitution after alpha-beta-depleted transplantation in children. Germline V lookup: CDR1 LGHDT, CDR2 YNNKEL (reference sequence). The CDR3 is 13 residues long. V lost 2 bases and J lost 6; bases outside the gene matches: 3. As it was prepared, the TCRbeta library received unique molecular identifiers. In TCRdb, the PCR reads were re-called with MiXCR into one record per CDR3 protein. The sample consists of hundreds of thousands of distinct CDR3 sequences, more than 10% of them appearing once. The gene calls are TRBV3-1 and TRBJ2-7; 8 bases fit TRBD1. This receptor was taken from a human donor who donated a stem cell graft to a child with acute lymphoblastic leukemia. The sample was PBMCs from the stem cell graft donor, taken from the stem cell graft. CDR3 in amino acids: CASSQRQGREQYF. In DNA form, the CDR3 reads TGTGCCAGCAGCCAAAGACAGGGGCGCGAGCAGTACTTC.